One sample yielded the 21 T cell receptor beta chains listed below, sequenced in a study of T cells in tuberculosis. Profiling relied on immunoSEQ multiplex PCR, and the TCRdb table lists in-frame clones only, not all of them. The sample has fewer than 11,000 clones; 94% are singletons. The sequencing sample was made of PBMCs. These receptor sequences come from an adult with tuberculosis.

CDR3 in amino acids: CAWSRGLETQYF. The CDR3 coding sequence is TGTGCCTGGAGTAGAGGGTTAGAGACCCAGTACTTC. The chain joins TRBV30 to TRBJ2-5; possible D gene TRBD2, 5 bases. Trimming cost V 2 bases and J 4 bases, with 8 bases left between them. Germline values: CDR1 GTSNPN, CDR2 SVGIG (reference sequence). The CDR3 is 12 residues long.

V usage is TRBV2 and J usage is TRBJ2-7, with 12 bases identical to TRBD2. Per the germline V gene, CDR1 is SNHLY and CDR2 is FYNNEI. J lost 6 bases, V lost 7 bases, and 7 bases had no gene match. CDR3 length equals 14 residues. The CDR3 region has the DNA TGTGCCAGCACCTGGACTAGCGGGGCCTCCGAGCAGTACTTC. Encoded protein: CASTWTSGASEQYF.

This clone has a single count. The V call is TRBV9, the J call TRBJ2-7; TRBD1 agrees at 10 bases. The CDR3 is 17 amino acids. With 4 bases clipped from V and 1 base from J, the junction kept 11 bases outside the gene matches. Looked up from germline, CDR1 is SGDLS and CDR2 is YYNGEE. The DNA of the CDR3 is TGTGCCAGCAGCCCCCGGGACAGGGGTGTAACTTCCTACGAGCAGTACTTC. It yields the protein CASSPRDRGVTSYEQYF.

The chain is built from TRBV4-1 and TRBJ1-2; D is unresolved. CDR3 length: 15 residues. The germline CDR1 and CDR2 sequences are MGHRA and YSYEKL. Trimming took off 4 bases at V and 6 bases at J, with 18 bases between the two ends. Here the CDR3 DNA reads TGCGCCAGCAGCCCCTTTACCGGGGATAAGAATGGCTACACCTTC. It is translated as CASSPFTGDKNGYTF.

This chain links TRBV10-2 with TRBJ1-6, with TRBD1 matching 8 bases. Germline V CDR1 and CDR2: WSHSY, SAAADI. The CDR3 is 14 residues long. With 10 bases clipped from V and 8 bases from J, the junction kept 10 bases outside the gene matches. The CDR3 sequence: CATKRGQEDSPLHF. CDR3 sequence (DNA): TGCGCCACCAAGAGGGGACAGGAGGATTCACCCCTCCACTTT.

This chain uses TRBV25-1 with TRBJ2-7; 9 positions match TRBD2. The CDR3 is 15 amino acids. Unmatched junction bases numbered 7, after V lost 1 base and J lost 6 bases. Germline CDR1 is MGHDK and CDR2 is SYGVNS. The DNA of the CDR3 is TGTGCCAGCAGTGAATGGGGTAGCGGGGGACTCGAGCAGTACTTC. Protein product: CASSEWGSGGLEQYF.

The chain has TRBV19 and TRBJ2-2; possibly TRBD2 for D (7 bases). CDR3 length equals 16 residues. The germline CDR1 and CDR2 sequences are LNHDA and SQIVND (reference sequence). V was clipped by 4 bases and J by 5 bases, with 17 bases between them. The CDR3 DNA follows: TGTGCCAGTAGTACTGGGGGCGGGGGTGAGACCGGGGAGCTGTTTTTT. Protein: CASSTGGGGETGELFF.

This chain joins TRBV14 and TRBJ1-2; D not certain. Germline-derived CDR1 and CDR2 are SGHDN and FVKESK. This CDR3 is built from 17 residues. The V gene lost 2 bases and the J gene lost 3 bases, with 19 bases spanning the gap. CDR3 amino acids: CASSQIRSLGGYYGYTF. The CDR3 DNA sequence: TGTGCCAGCAGCCAAATCCGGTCCCTCGGCGGATACTATGGCTACACCTTC.

The sample holds one count of this clone. V is TRBV2 and J is TRBJ2-1; 10 bases map to TRBD1. The germline V gene encodes CDR1 SNHLY and CDR2 FYNNEI. The CDR3 runs 16 residues. After removal of 3 bases from V and 10 bases from J, the junction contained 12 bases not matched to a gene. CDR3 coding DNA: TGTGCCAGCAGTGATTGGGACAGGGGACGAGAAATAGAGCAGTTCTTC. Translation gives CASSDWDRGREIEQFF.

This sequence joins TRBV4-2 and TRBJ1-1; TRBD1 agrees at 10 bases. The CDR3 contains 16 residues. After removal of 3 bases from V and 1 base from J, the junction contained 5 bases not matched to a gene. Germline CDR1 LGHNA, CDR2 YNFKEQ. This chain's CDR3 is CASSHEGQGTNTEAFF. The CDR3 nucleotides read TGTGCCAGCAGCCATGAGGGACAGGGGACGAACACTGAAGCTTTCTTT.

J is TRBJ2-5 and V is TRBV6-1; possibly TRBD2 for D (6 bases). The V end was cut by 0 bases, the J end by 5 bases, with 19 bases between. CDR1 is MNHNS and CDR2 is SASEGT in the germline V gene. The length of the CDR3 is 17 residues. The CDR3 region has the DNA TGTGCCAGCAGTGAAGCCCTCGTTGGAGGGACGGGGGAGACCCAGTACTTC. Translation: CASSEALVGGTGETQYF.

There are a few counts of this clone. The chain employs TRBV21-1 and TRBJ2-7; TRBD2 is the table's D call, not checked against the DNA. TRBV21-1 is deemed a pseudogene. The CDR3 is 14 residues long. The CDR3 DNA sequence: TGTGCCAGCAGCAAACAGGGAGGAGGGGACGAGCAGTACTTC. This encodes CASSKQGGGDEQYF.

This chain links TRBV30 with TRBJ2-5; 12 positions agree with TRBD1. Trimming took 1 base from V and 5 from J; bases not matched to a gene: 5. Germline V lookup: CDR1 GTSNPN, CDR2 SVGIG (reference sequence). The CDR3 covers 15 residues. As DNA, the CDR3 is TGTGCCTGGAGTGCGGGACAGGGGGCGCCGGAGACCCAGTACTTC. As protein: CAWSAGQGAPETQYF.

The chain has TRBV4-1 and TRBJ1-6; 7 bases map to TRBD1. The V gene's germline CDR1 is MGHRA and CDR2 YSYEKL. There are 15 residues in the CDR3. Trimming at V came to 0 bases and at J to 5 bases, leaving 1 base not matched to a gene. CDR3: CASSQDGTDNSPLHF. Here the CDR3 DNA reads TGCGCCAGCAGCCAAGATGGGACAGATAATTCACCCCTCCACTTT.

CDR3 amino acids: CASSEGGTSGRNEQFF. The CDR3 nucleotides are TGTGCCAGCAGTGAAGGGGGGACTAGCGGGAGGAATGAGCAGTTCTTC. This chain uses TRBV25-1 with TRBJ2-1; 15 positions match TRBD2. The germline CDR1 and CDR2 sequences are MGHDK and SYGVNS. The CDR3 sequence is 16 residues long. V shed 2 bases and J 7 bases; nucleotides not matched to a gene: 3.

The genes are TRBV6-1 and TRBJ2-7; tentatively, D is TRBD1 (6 bases). The V end lost 8 bases, the J end lost 3 bases, and 14 bases lay between the germline ends. The CDR3 contains 13 residues. Germline V lookup: CDR1 MNHNS, CDR2 SASEGT. The CDR3 sequence: CASGGQFNYEQYF. CDR3 in DNA: TGTGCCAGCGGTGGACAGTTTAACTACGAGCAGTACTTC.

In this sample, this clone turned up once. The V and J genes are TRBV27 and TRBJ2-7, with 7 bases that match TRBD2. V shed 4 bases and J 5 bases; nucleotides not matched to a gene: 5. The CDR3 spans 13 residues. Germline V gene sequence: CDR1 MNHEY, CDR2 SMNVEV (reference sequence). As DNA, the CDR3 is TGTGCCAGCAGTTCCCCAGGGAGGGACGAGCAGTACTTC. Translation: CASSSPGRDEQYF.

The chain links TRBV5-1 to TRBJ2-2; the D gene is possibly TRBD2 (6 bases). CDR1 is SGHRS, CDR2 YFSETQ, per germline. V shed 6 bases and J shed 4 bases, with 13 bases lying between them. The CDR3 sequence is 14 residues long. The CDR3 nucleotides read TGCGCCAGCACTGGGCAGGAGGGCACCGGGGAGCTGTTTTTT. It specifies CASTGQEGTGELFF.

The chain couples TRBV15 to TRBJ2-1, with D unresolved. V was cut by 2 bases and J by 9 bases, with 14 bases left in between. There are 14 residues in the CDR3. CDR1 and CDR2 (germline): LNHNV, YYDKDF (reference sequence). The chain's CDR3 is CATSRKVLEAEQFF. The DNA of the CDR3 is TGTGCCACCAGCAGAAAAGTTTTAGAGGCTGAGCAGTTCTTC.

The chain combines TRBV6-1 with TRBJ1-2, with D perhaps matching TRBD1 (6 bases). Germline V lookup: CDR1 MNHNS, CDR2 SASEGT. The CDR3 has 13 residues. Trimming pared 1 base from V and 6 bases from J, leaving 9 bases between. CDR3 DNA sequence: TGTGCCAGCAGTGAAGGTCAGGGGAATGGCTACACCTTC. Protein product: CASSEGQGNGYTF.

The rearrangement links TRBV6-4 to TRBJ2-3; tentatively, D is TRBD1 (5 bases). CDR1 MRHNA and CDR2 SNTAGT come from the germline V gene. This CDR3 is built from 16 residues. V gave up 3 bases and J gave up 4 bases, with 17 bases separating them. The CDR3, as DNA: TGTGCCAGCAGTGAGACTGGCGGTGGGGCCCCAGATACGCAGTATTTT. Translation: CASSETGGGAPDTQYF.